The 21 T cell receptor beta chains below all came from one sample that was sequenced in a study of cytomegalovirus exposure and HLA in healthy donors. A multiplex PCR was run with 60 Vbeta primers and 13 Jbeta primers. TCRdb's copy holds only in-frame clones and misses some; the assay was immunoSEQ multiplex PCR. Of 150,000 to 200,000 clones in the sample, approximately 72% were seen once. The source material was PBMCs. All receptors come from a female donor in good health and CMV-seronegative.

The chain is built from TRBV30 and TRBJ2-5; 8 nucleotides match TRBD2. The germline V gene has CDR1 GTSNPN and CDR2 SVGIG (reference sequence). The CDR3 loop spans 14 amino acids. The junction had 11 bases not matched to a gene; V was cut back by 0 bases and J by 11 bases. The CDR3 loop is CAWSVSGSIGEQYF. DNA for the CDR3: TGTGCCTGGAGTGTGAGCGGGAGTATCGGGGAGCAGTACTTC.

The J gene is TRBJ2-5, the V gene TRBV5-1, with 10 bases fitting TRBD1. Looked up from germline, CDR1 is SGHRS and CDR2 is YFSETQ. V gave up 4 bases and J gave up 5 bases; unmatched junction bases: 2. The CDR3 sequence is 13 residues long. For the CDR3, the DNA is TGCGCCAGCAGCCTGGACAGGGGGGAGACCCAGTACTTC. This encodes CASSLDRGETQYF.

V is TRBV6-6 and J is TRBJ2-3, with 7 bases lining up with TRBD1. V gave up 7 bases and J gave up 1 base; unmatched junction bases: 5. CDR1 MNHNY and CDR2 SVGAGI come from the germline V gene (reference sequence). The CDR3 length is 14 residues. CDR3 sequence: CASTQTGRTDTQYF. The CDR3 DNA is TGTGCCAGCACCCAGACAGGGCGCACAGATACGCAGTATTTT.

The gene calls are TRBV9 and TRBJ1-4, with D tentatively TRBD1 (5 bases). The germline V and J ends were trimmed by 2 bases and 3 bases, with 8 bases remaining between them. Germline CDR1 SGDLS, CDR2 YYNGEE. The CDR3 is made up of 14 amino acids. The chain's CDR3 is CASSVSGANEKLFF. The DNA of the CDR3 is TGTGCCAGCAGCGTTTCGGGGGCTAATGAAAAACTGTTTTTT.

The V gene is TRBV7-9, the J gene TRBJ1-1, with D possibly TRBD1 on 5 matching bases. Germline V gene data show CDR1 as SEHNR and CDR2 as FQNEAQ (reference sequence). The CDR3 consists of 13 residues. V lost 5 bases to trimming and J lost 1 base, with 8 bases between them. The CDR3 loop reads CASSPQGNTEAFF. CDR3 in DNA: TGTGCCAGCAGCCCCCAGGGGAACACTGAAGCTTTCTTT.

The genes are TRBV30 and TRBJ1-2; D may be TRBD1 (5 bases). This CDR3 region has 15 residues. Between the trimmed V and J ends, which lost 1 base and 3 bases, there was a span of 15 bases. Germline V gene lookup returns CDR1 GTSNPN and CDR2 SVGIG (reference sequence). CDR3 sequence (DNA): TGTGCCTGGAGTGACCCCGGGGGTATCGACTATGGCTACACCTTC. Its protein product is CAWSDPGGIDYGYTF. Full variable domain (outside the CDR3, taken from reference TRBV30 and TRBJ1-2): SQTIHQWPATLVQPVGSPLSLECTVEGTSNPNLYWYRQAAGRGLQLLFYSVGIGQISSEVPQNLSASRPQDRQFILSSKKLLLSDSGFYLCAWSDPGGIDYGYTFGSGTRLTVV.

The gene calls are TRBV10-3 and TRBJ1-2; D is undetermined. This CDR3 contains 15 residues. V lost 1 base to trimming and J lost 2 bases, with 11 bases between them. The germline gives CDR1 ENHRY, CDR2 SYGVKD. CDR3 DNA: TGTGCCATCAGTGAGTTGGCTTTTTCAAACTATGGCTACACCTTC. This codes for CAISELAFSNYGYTF.

The chain employs TRBV5-6 and TRBJ1-4; TRBD1 matches 11 bases. This CDR3 comprises 18 residues. The J segment lost 1 base and the V segment lost 5 bases, leaving 10 bases of the junction unmatched. The germline V gene has CDR1 SGHDT and CDR2 YYEEEE. In DNA, the CDR3 is TGTGCCAGCAGTAACCTACGGGACAGGGGGTTAACTAATGAAAAACTGTTTTTT. Its protein product is CASSNLRDRGLTNEKLFF.

The chain uses TRBV9 and TRBJ2-3, with TRBD2 as a possible D gene (5 bases). V lost 4 bases and J lost 1, with 13 bases in between. The length of the CDR3 is 15 residues. The germline V gene encodes CDR1 SGDLS and CDR2 YYNGEE. CDR3 residues: CASSQSRRGTDTQYF. The CDR3 nucleotides read TGTGCCAGCAGCCAGAGTAGGCGGGGCACAGATACGCAGTATTTT.

This chain uses TRBV27 with TRBJ2-2; D not certain. CDR1 is MNHEY, CDR2 SMNVEV, per germline (reference sequence). CDR3 length: 13 amino acids. V was clipped by 6 bases and J by 6 bases, with 11 bases between them. CDR3 loop: CASSPLISGELFF. DNA of the CDR3: TGTGCCAGCAGCCCCCTAATCTCCGGGGAGCTGTTTTTT.

This clone appeared a single time. The chain links TRBV29-1 to TRBJ1-4; 8 bases line up with TRBD1. V was pared by 7 bases and J by 8 bases, with 9 bases of the junction left unmatched. This CDR3 has 13 residues. From germline, CDR1 is SQVTM and CDR2 ANQGSEA. The CDR3 is CSAQGALGEKLFF. The CDR3, as DNA: TGCAGCGCCCAGGGGGCCCTTGGAGAAAAACTGTTTTTT. Using reference TRBV29-1 and TRBJ1-4 for the parts outside the CDR3, the full variable domain is SAVISQKPSRDICQRGTSLTIQCQVDSQVTMMFWYRQQPGQSLTLIATANQGSEATYESGFVIDKFPISRPNLTFSTLTVSNMSPEDSSIYLCSAQGALGEKLFFGSGTQLSVL.

The chain recombines TRBV5-1 with TRBJ2-3, with 12 nucleotides matching TRBD2. Looked up from germline, CDR1 is SGHRS and CDR2 is YFSETQ. CDR3 length: 18 residues. The V segment lost 3 bases and the J segment 1 base; nucleotides outside the gene matches: 9. This CDR3 reads CASSSGQTSGGRTDTQYF. CDR3 in DNA: TGCGCCAGCAGCTCCGGACAAACTAGCGGGGGGCGCACAGATACGCAGTATTTT. The full variable domain, with the rest looked up from reference TRBV5-1 and TRBJ2-3, is KAGVTQTPRYLIKTRGQQVTLSCSPISGHRSVSWYQQTPGQGLQFLFEYFSETQRNKGNFPGRFSGRQFSNSRSEMNVSTLELGDSALYLCASSSGQTSGGRTDTQYFGPGTRLTVL.

The rearrangement links TRBV19 to TRBJ1-1; D unclear. The V end was cut by 11 bases, the J end by 4 bases, with 20 bases between. Germline V CDR1 and CDR2: LNHDA, SQIVND (reference sequence). There are 14 residues in the CDR3. CDR3 residues: CAAGSLLGSTEAFF. CDR3 DNA: TGTGCCGCGGGTAGTTTACTGGGGTCCACTGAAGCTTTCTTT.

The V gene is TRBV5-1, the J gene TRBJ2-5; 10 bases fit TRBD1. The ends lost 0 bases at V and 5 bases at J; junction bases unmatched: 16. The CDR3 is made up of 19 amino acids. Germline loops: CDR1 SGHRS, CDR2 YFSETQ. The CDR3 DNA reads as TGCGCCAGCAGCTTGGCCTGGACAGGGGGTACGACGATGAAGGAGACCCAGTACTTC. Amino acids: CASSLAWTGGTTMKETQYF. The full variable domain, in which reference TRBV5-1 and TRBJ2-5 provide the parts outside the CDR3, is KAGVTQTPRYLIKTRGQQVTLSCSPISGHRSVSWYQQTPGQGLQFLFEYFSETQRNKGNFPGRFSGRQFSNSRSEMNVSTLELGDSALYLCASSLAWTGGTTMKETQYFGPGTRLLVL.

This chain links TRBV27 with TRBJ2-2; 9 nucleotides align to TRBD2. Germline V gene lookup returns CDR1 MNHEY and CDR2 SMNVEV (reference sequence). The V segment lost 6 bases and the J segment 2 bases; nucleotides outside the gene matches: 4. CDR3 length: 15 amino acids. CDR3 protein: CASRSGRSNTGELFF. The CDR3 region has the DNA TGTGCCAGCAGAAGCGGGAGGTCCAACACCGGGGAGCTGTTTTTT.

This chain joins TRBV5-5 and TRBJ1-1, with 8 bases identical to TRBD1. This CDR3 spans 14 amino acids. The V segment lost 6 bases and the J segment 1 base; nucleotides outside the gene matches: 5. CDR1 is SGHKS and CDR2 is YYEKEE in the germline V gene (reference sequence). In DNA, the CDR3 is TGTGCCAGCACCCCAGGGGGCGGGAACACTGAAGCTTTCTTT. Translating it yields CASTPGGGNTEAFF.

This clone was seen more than once but under ten times. This chain links TRBV19 with TRBJ2-2; D is uncertain. Germline V CDR1 and CDR2: LNHDA, SQIVND (reference sequence). V was pared by 1 base and J by 0 bases, with 9 bases between. There are 16 residues in the CDR3. CDR3 protein: CASSIGLTANTGELFF. In DNA form, the CDR3 reads TGTGCCAGTAGTATAGGACTTACCGCGAACACCGGGGAGCTGTTTTTT.

This clone has only a few counts. V and J are TRBV14 and TRBJ1-4, with D hard to call. This CDR3 is 17 amino acids long. Germline V gene lookup returns CDR1 SGHDN and CDR2 FVKESK. The germline V and J ends were trimmed by 1 base and 7 bases, with 19 bases remaining between them. The CDR3 DNA is TGTGCCAGCAGCCAAGGAGGAGCCACACCCATCGGTGAAAAACTGTTTTTT. It translates to CASSQGGATPIGEKLFF. The whole variable domain, filled in from reference TRBV14 and TRBJ1-4, reads EAGVTQFPSHSVIEKGQTVTLRCDPISGHDNLYWYRRVMGKEIKFLLHFVKESKQDESGMPNNRFLAERTGGTYSTLKVQPAELEDSGVYFCASSQGGATPIGEKLFFGSGTQLSVL.

With regard to this clone: This may stem from a read error, because a much larger clone lies one nucleotide away. CDR3 sequence (DNA): TGTGCCAGCCCCGGACAGGCACGAGCCACTGAAGCTTTCTTT. Its translation is CASPGQARATEAFF. The V gene is TRBV2, the J gene TRBJ1-1; 7 bases fit TRBD1. CDR1 is SNHLY and CDR2 is FYNNEI in the germline V gene. Trimming at V came to 8 bases and at J to 4 bases, leaving 10 bases not matched to a gene. The CDR3 consists of 14 residues. Supplemented by reference TRBV2 and TRBJ1-1, the full variable domain reads EPEVTQTPSHQVTQMGQEVILRCVPISNHLYFYWYRQILGQKVEFLVSFYNNEISEKSEIFDDQFSVERPDGSNFTLKIRSTKLEDSAMYFCASPGQARATEAFFGQGTRLTVV.

The rearrangement joins TRBV6-1 to TRBJ2-2; D uncertain. The germline gives CDR1 MNHNS, CDR2 SASEGT. The V gene lost 6 bases and the J gene lost 0 bases, with 11 bases spanning the gap. This CDR3 region has 15 residues. Written as DNA, the CDR3 is TGTGCCAGCAGCCCCTTGGCAGCGAACACCGGGGAGCTGTTTTTT. Protein: CASSPLAANTGELFF.

The chain joins TRBV5-1 to TRBJ2-5; D is ambiguous. The CDR3 spans 11 residues. Trimming pared 4 bases from V and 5 bases from J, leaving 6 bases between. Germline V gene sequence: CDR1 SGHRS, CDR2 YFSETQ. The CDR3 loop reads CASSPDETQYF. The DNA of the CDR3 is TGCGCCAGCAGCCCAGATGAGACCCAGTACTTC.